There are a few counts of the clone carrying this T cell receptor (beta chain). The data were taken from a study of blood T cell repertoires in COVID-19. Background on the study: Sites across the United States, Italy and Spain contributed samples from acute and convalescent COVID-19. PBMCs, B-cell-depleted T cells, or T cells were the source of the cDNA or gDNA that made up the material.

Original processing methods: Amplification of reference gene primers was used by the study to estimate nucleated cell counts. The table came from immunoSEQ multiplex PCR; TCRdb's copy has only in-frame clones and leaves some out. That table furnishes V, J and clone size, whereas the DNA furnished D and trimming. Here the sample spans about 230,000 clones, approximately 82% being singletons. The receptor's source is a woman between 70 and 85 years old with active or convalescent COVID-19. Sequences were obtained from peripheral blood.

In DNA, the CDR3 is TGTGCCAGTAGTATAGCGGGGGCTAGCGGGAGCCGAAGGTACTTC. Amino acids: CASSIAGASGSRRYF. The genes are TRBV19 and TRBJ2-7, with 10 bases aligning to TRBD2. Germline V gives CDR1 LNHDA, CDR2 SQIVND (reference sequence). The CDR3 loop spans 15 amino acids. With V trimmed by 1 base and J by 12 bases, 12 bases remained unmatched. The variable domain in full, completed from reference TRBV19 and TRBJ2-7, reads DGGITQSPKYLFRKEGQNVTLSCEQNLNHDAMYWYRQDPGQGLRLIYYSQIVNDFQKGDIAEGYSVSREKKESFPLTVTSAQKNPTAFYLCASSIAGASGSRRYFGPGTRLTVT.